These 7 T cell receptor beta chains share one sample of origin, sequenced in a study of T cells in Graves' hyperthyroidism and ophthalmopathy. Amplification of TCR beta CDR3 regions was performed using RNA transcripts as template. The TCR CDR3 was amplified in a first-round RT-PCR using the HTBI primer set. TCRdb redid the calling of the multiplex PCR reads with MiXCR, one entry per CDR3 protein. The table records about 420,000 distinct CDR3 sequences, approximately 15% of them present only once. The sample taken for sequencing was blood. These receptors were taken from a woman between 18 and 29 years old with Graves' hyperthyroidism.

This clonotype was counted at least ten times. V usage is TRBV3-1 and J usage is TRBJ1-5; the D gene is possibly TRBD1 (5 bases). The CDR3 is 14 residues long. Germline values: CDR1 LGHDT, CDR2 YNNKEL (reference sequence). V was trimmed by 5 bases and J by 7 bases, leaving 15 bases between them. Here the CDR3 DNA reads TGTGCCAGCAGCTCAGGGCCCGGCGGGCAGCCCCAGCATTTT. This codes for CASSSGPGGQPQHF.

The genes are TRBV7-2 and TRBJ2-7; D gene ambiguous. The V and J ends lost 2 bases and 7 bases respectively, with 6 bases between them. The CDR3 runs 11 residues. Germline CDR1 SGHTA, CDR2 FQGNSA. CDR3 region: CASSLRREQYF. The CDR3 coding sequence is TGTGCCAGCAGCTTAAGAAGGGAGCAGTACTTC.

This clonotype was counted a few times. The J gene is TRBJ1-6, the V gene TRBV5-6, with D tentatively TRBD1 (6 bases). Trimming removed 4 bases at V and 7 bases at J, with 21 bases between. Germline loops: CDR1 SGHDT, CDR2 YYEEEE. The CDR3 runs to 17 residues. The CDR3: CASSRITGSPWNSPLHF. The DNA for the CDR3 is TGTGCCAGCAGCCGGATTACAGGGTCCCCGTGGAATTCACCCCTCCACTTT.

On this clonotype itself: A much larger clone differs from this one at a single base, so this may be a read error. The rearrangement links TRBV18 to TRBJ1-1, with D perhaps matching TRBD1 (5 bases). CDR3 length: 15 residues. Germline values: CDR1 KGHSH, CDR2 LQKENI. In nucleotides, the CDR3 is TGTGTCAGCTCAAAACCGGGGGATATGAACACTGAAGCTTTCTTT. Translated: CVSSKPGDMNTEAFF.

This clonotype was picked up many times. This rearrangement joins TRBV30 to TRBJ1-2; D is ambiguous. Trimming took 4 bases from V and 1 from J, leaving 4 bases between them. The CDR3 contains 11 residues. Per the germline V gene, CDR1 is GTSNPN and CDR2 is SVGIG (reference sequence). DNA of the CDR3: TGTGCCTGGAATTTTAACTATGGCTACACCTTC. This gives the protein CAWNFNYGYTF.

J is TRBJ2-6 and V is TRBV3-1; D is undetermined. The CDR3 length is 15 residues. V was pared by 4 bases and J by 0 bases, with 7 bases between. Germline V gives CDR1 LGHDT, CDR2 YNNKEL (reference sequence). The CDR3: CASSRVYSGANVLTF. Written as DNA, the CDR3 is TGTGCCAGCAGCCGAGTTTACTCTGGGGCCAACGTCCTGACTTTC.

Details on this clonotype: Possible read error: a much larger clone is one base away. The chain couples TRBV10-3 to TRBJ2-5; the D is unclear. The CDR3 length is 14 residues. Germline lookup yields CDR1 ENHRY and CDR2 SYGVKD. The CDR3 sequence: CAIKGGPTQETQCF. DNA of the CDR3: TGTGCCATCAAGGGCGGCCCCACTCAAGAGACCCAGTGCTTC.